This record covers a single TCR beta chain. These data come from a study of preoperative IRX-2 immunotherapy in early breast cancer. Sequencing used immunoSEQ multiplex PCR; TCRdb keeps in-frame clones, though not all of them. The data contain about 89,000 clones, 70% to 90% of them singletons. Specified treatment: preoperative locoregional IRX-2 cytokine immunotherapy. Patients received preoperative, locoregional IRX-2 cytokine immunotherapy in a phase Ib study. The sequencing here drew on tumor tissue, taken after IRX-2 immunotherapy. The receptor was derived from a human donor with breast cancer.

The CDR3 spells CSVTGTDTGELFF. DNA for the CDR3: TGCAGCGTAACCGGGACAGACACCGGGGAGCTGTTTTTT. The J gene is TRBJ2-2, the V gene TRBV29-1; 7 nucleotides match TRBD1. V trimming: 6 bases; J trimming: 3 bases; junction bases outside the gene matches: 4. This CDR3 contains 13 residues. The germline V gene has CDR1 SQVTM and CDR2 ANQGSEA.